What follows are 32 T cell receptor beta chains derived from one specimen sequenced in a study of T cell responses to AZD1222 COVID-19 vaccine. The repertoire was sequenced with immunoSEQ multiplex PCR; TCRdb's copy has only in-frame clones and lacks some. Of about 180,000 clones in the sample, approximately 91% were seen once. The sequences come from peripheral blood, collected on day 0 of AZD1222 vaccination. The origin of the receptors is an adult in good health.

This rearrangement joins TRBV5-1 to TRBJ1-2; tentative D call: TRBD1 (5 bases). Germline V CDR1 and CDR2: SGHRS, YFSETQ. V shed 0 bases and J shed 10 bases, with 19 bases lying between them. The CDR3 has 15 amino acids. The CDR3: CASSLGGDGATIYTF. CDR3 bases: TGCGCCAGCAGCTTGGGTGGGGACGGCGCAACGATCTACACCTTC.

The rearrangement links TRBV21-1 to TRBJ1-1; the table names TRBD1, a call not compared with the DNA. TRBV21-1 counts as a pseudogene. The CDR3 consists of 20 residues. Written as DNA, the CDR3 is TGTGCCAGCACCAAGGGGTATCCTTTAGCCGACAGGGCCATCGACACTGAAGCTTTCTTT. Translation: CASTKGYPLADRAIDTEAFF.

This clone appeared a single time. The rearrangement joins TRBV4-3 to TRBJ2-3, with 9 bases identical to TRBD1. Germline-derived CDR1 and CDR2 are LGHNA and YSLEER. V was pared by 2 bases and J by 3 bases, with 6 bases of the junction left unmatched. CDR3 length: 16 amino acids. CDR3 sequence reads: CASSQLPGQGTDTQYF. CDR3 DNA sequence: TGCGCCAGCAGCCAACTACCGGGACAGGGTACAGATACGCAGTATTTT.

This chain joins TRBV5-1 and TRBJ2-7, with TRBD1 matching over 8 bases. Germline V CDR1 and CDR2: SGHRS, YFSETQ. V was clipped by 4 bases and J by 0 bases; unmatched bases: 12. The CDR3 totals 17 residues. CDR3 bases: TGCGCCAGCAGCACTCCCGGACAGGGAAAGTACTCCTACGAGCAGTACTTC. This codes for CASSTPGQGKYSYEQYF.

The rearrangement links TRBV9 to TRBJ1-5; D gene unclear. Looked up from germline, CDR1 is SGDLS and CDR2 is YYNGEE. CDR3 size: 15 residues. Trimming cost V 4 bases and J 3 bases, with 14 bases left between them. CDR3: CASSPGEGVNQPQHF. The CDR3, as DNA: TGTGCCAGCAGCCCCGGGGAAGGAGTCAATCAGCCCCAGCATTTT.

The chain employs TRBV30 and TRBJ2-2, with a weak D call TRBD2 (5 bases). The germline V gene has CDR1 GTSNPN and CDR2 SVGIG (reference sequence). Trimming shortened V by 8 bases and J by 5 bases, and 12 bases separated the two germline ends. The CDR3 runs to 12 residues. The CDR3 coding sequence is TGTGCCCGTGTCGGGGTTACCGGGGAGCTGTTTTTT. Protein product: CARVGVTGELFF.

The chain links TRBV7-2 to TRBJ2-1, with 7 bases identical to TRBD1. The CDR3 has 15 residues. Losses at the gene ends were 0 bases for V and 4 bases for J; bases not matched to a gene: 3. Germline-derived CDR1 and CDR2 are SGHTA and FQGNSA. The CDR3 sequence is CASSLAGDRYNEQFF. In nucleotides, the CDR3 is TGTGCCAGCAGCTTAGCCGGGGACAGATACAATGAGCAGTTCTTC.

This chain uses TRBV3-1 (or the pseudogene TRBV3-2) with TRBJ1-1; 9 nucleotides agree with TRBD1. V was clipped by 4 bases and J by 5 bases; unmatched bases: 8. Germline CDR1 LGHDT, CDR2 YNNKEL (reference sequence). The CDR3 contains 15 residues. The CDR3 is CASSLGTGPKTEAFF. The CDR3 DNA is TGTGCCAGCAGCCTTGGGACAGGGCCGAAGACTGAAGCTTTCTTT.

V gene TRBV24-1 combines with J gene TRBJ2-3; 8 nucleotides line up with TRBD2. Germline loops: CDR1 KGHDR, CDR2 SFDVKD. Losses at the gene ends were 1 base for V and 4 bases for J; bases not matched to a gene: 6. CDR3 length: 16 residues. The CDR3, as DNA: TGTGCCACCAGTGATTTTGGGAGCGGGGGATCAGATACGCAGTATTTT. Encoded protein: CATSDFGSGGSDTQYF.

The gene calls are TRBV19 and TRBJ1-3, with D possibly TRBD1 on 6 matching bases. Deletions cut 5 bases from V and 6 bases from J, with 11 bases between. The germline gives CDR1 LNHDA, CDR2 SQIVND (reference sequence). This CDR3 region has 13 residues. CDR3 amino acids: CASSSGTPNTIYF. The CDR3 DNA sequence: TGTGCCAGTAGTTCCGGGACACCAAACACCATATATTTT. Drawing the rest from reference TRBV19 and TRBJ1-3, the complete variable domain is DGGITQSPKYLFRKEGQNVTLSCEQNLNHDAMYWYRQDPGQGLRLIYYSQIVNDFQKGDIAEGYSVSREKKESFPLTVTSAQKNPTAFYLCASSSGTPNTIYFGEGSWLTVV.

The chain uses TRBV7-2 and TRBJ1-2, with 9 positions matching TRBD1. The length of the CDR3 is 16 residues. The germline V gene has CDR1 SGHTA and CDR2 FQGNSA. The V gene end was trimmed by 6 bases and the J gene end by 0 bases; junction bases not matched to a gene: 8. CDR3 residues: CASSPTGGQSNYGYTF. The DNA of the CDR3 is TGTGCCAGCAGTCCGACAGGGGGGCAGTCTAACTATGGCTACACCTTC.

This clone has just a few counts. The V and J genes are TRBV7-7 and TRBJ1-6; D possibly corresponds to TRBD1 (6 bases). In germline, CDR1 is SSHAT, CDR2 FNYEAQ (reference sequence). This CDR3 has 18 amino acids. The V end was cut by 1 base, the J end by 4 bases, with 17 bases between. CDR3 bases: TGTGCCAGCAGCTTAGAGACCAGGACAGTTATTTATAATTCACCCCTCCACTTT. This codes for CASSLETRTVIYNSPLHF.

The V and J genes are TRBV10-1 and TRBJ1-4, with D possibly matching TRBD1 (5 bases). The germline V gene encodes CDR1 WNHNN and CDR2 SYGVQD (reference sequence). This CDR3 comprises 14 residues. V lost 6 bases, J lost 8 bases, and 16 bases lay in between. The CDR3 loop is CASSEDVGLEKLFF. The CDR3 DNA follows: TGCGCCAGCAGCGAAGACGTGGGACTGGAAAAACTGTTTTTT.

The chain combines TRBV28 with TRBJ1-3; maybe TRBD1 (6 bases). V was cut by 5 bases and J by 3 bases, with 14 bases left in between. Germline V gives CDR1 MDHEN, CDR2 SYDVKM. The CDR3 contains 15 residues. The CDR3 is CASSHNRDDGNTIYF. CDR3 DNA: TGTGCCAGCAGTCACAACAGGGACGATGGAAACACCATATATTTT.

The rearrangement joins TRBV7-3 to TRBJ2-2; 7 nucleotides align to TRBD2. The length of the CDR3 is 18 residues. Germline V lookup: CDR1 SGHTA, CDR2 FQGTGA. V was pared by 0 bases and J by 6 bases, with 13 bases of the junction left unmatched. The DNA of the CDR3 is TGTGCCAGCAGCTTAACTAATCAGGCGGGAGTTAACCCCGGGGAGCTGTTTTTT. It codes for CASSLTNQAGVNPGELFF.

The CDR3 reads CASSLNPGAGIYEQYF. CDR3 coding DNA: TGTGCCAGCAGCCTTAATCCAGGGGCGGGGATCTACGAGCAGTACTTC. This chain connects TRBV5-5 to TRBJ2-7; D possibly uses TRBD1 or TRBD2 (6 bases each). Germline CDR1 and CDR2: SGHKS and YYEKEE (reference sequence). Trimming stripped 4 bases from V and 3 bases from J, with 20 bases between. The CDR3 is 16 residues long. Full variable domain (rest looked up from reference TRBV5-5 and TRBJ2-7): DAGVTQSPTHLIKTRGQQVTLRCSPISGHKSVSWYQQVLGQGPQFIFQYYEKEERGRGNFPDRFSARQFPNYSSELNVNALLLGDSALYLCASSLNPGAGIYEQYFGPGTRLTVT.

The V gene is TRBV5-1, the J gene TRBJ1-1; tentative D call: TRBD1 (5 bases). Germline CDR1 SGHRS, CDR2 YFSETQ. This CDR3 spans 15 amino acids. Trimming removed 1 base at V and 1 base at J, with 11 bases between. DNA of the CDR3: TGCGCCAGCAGCTTGTCGGGACGGACGAACACTGAAGCTTTCTTT. The encoded protein is CASSLSGRTNTEAFF. Together with reference TRBV5-1 and TRBJ1-1, the CDR3 gives the full variable domain: KAGVTQTPRYLIKTRGQQVTLSCSPISGHRSVSWYQQTPGQGLQFLFEYFSETQRNKGNFPGRFSGRQFSNSRSEMNVSTLELGDSALYLCASSLSGRTNTEAFFGQGTRLTVV.

The chain is built from TRBV10-3 and TRBJ2-3; 11 nucleotides align to TRBD2. CDR1 and CDR2 from the germline V gene are ENHRY and SYGVKD. J gave up 5 bases and V 7 bases, and 5 bases lay outside the gene matches. CDR3 length: 14 amino acids. CDR3 in DNA: TGTGCCATCAATAGCGGGGGGGCCGTAGATACGCAGTATTTT. Amino acid sequence: CAINSGGAVDTQYF.

The rearrangement uses TRBV18 and TRBJ1-5, with D perhaps TRBD1 (5 bases). Germline CDR1 reads KGHSH; CDR2 reads LQKENI. The V end was cut by 6 bases, the J end by 7 bases, with 19 bases between. The CDR3 runs 15 residues. CDR3: CASSGTLGNNQPQHF. Written as DNA, the CDR3 is TGTGCCAGCTCTGGGACCCTTGGGAACAACCAGCCCCAGCATTTT.

The chain carries TRBV5-1 and TRBJ1-1; the D gene is possibly TRBD1 (5 bases). Germline CDR1 SGHRS, CDR2 YFSETQ. The CDR3 contains 14 residues. The germline V and J ends were trimmed by 0 bases and 1 base, with 7 bases remaining between them. DNA for the CDR3: TGCGCCAGCAGCTTGGGGGACGGGAACACTGAAGCTTTCTTT. Residues: CASSLGDGNTEAFF.

Notes on this clone: Other DNA sequences in this specimen translate into the identical CDR3. The gene calls are TRBV5-1 and TRBJ2-1; no clear D. Germline lookup yields CDR1 SGHRS and CDR2 YFSETQ. V was trimmed by 0 bases and J by 0 bases, leaving 4 bases between them. CDR3 length equals 14 residues. The DNA of the CDR3 is TGCGCCAGCAGCTTGGGGGCCTCCTACAATGAGCAGTTCTTC. It encodes CASSLGASYNEQFF.

The chain joins TRBV13 to TRBJ1-4, with 7 positions matching TRBD1. This CDR3 has 17 amino acids. Per the germline V gene, CDR1 is PRHDT and CDR2 is FYEKMQ (reference sequence). J gave up 3 bases and V 5 bases, and 12 bases lay outside the gene matches. CDR3 nucleotide sequence: TGTGCCAGCAGCCGCAGGGGGTACCCCAGCTCTAATGAAAAACTGTTTTTT. Translated: CASSRRGYPSSNEKLFF. The variable domain in full, completed from reference TRBV13 and TRBJ1-4, reads AAGVIQSPRHLIKEKRETATLKCYPIPRHDTVYWYQQGPGQDPQFLISFYEKMQSDKGSIPDRFSAQQFSDYHSELNMSSLELGDSALYFCASSRRGYPSSNEKLFFGSGTQLSVL.

The rearrangement links TRBV2 to TRBJ2-3; tentative D call: TRBD2 (7 bases). In germline, CDR1 is SNHLY, CDR2 FYNNEI. Trimming pared 2 bases from V and 6 bases from J, leaving 15 bases between. The CDR3 consists of 15 residues. CDR3 DNA: TGTGCCAGCAGTGAAATGAGGGGGGGGCAGGATACGCAGTATTTT. This codes for CASSEMRGGQDTQYF.

This chain joins TRBV6-2 or TRBV6-3 and TRBJ1-4; maybe TRBD1 (6 bases). Germline-derived CDR1 and CDR2 are MNHEY and SVGEGT. V was clipped by 0 bases and J by 7 bases, with 12 bases between them. The CDR3 totals 15 residues. CDR3 amino acids: CASSYSGQPREKLFF. In nucleotides, the CDR3 is TGTGCCAGCAGTTACTCCGGACAGCCTCGTGAAAAACTGTTTTTT.

V and J are TRBV11-2 and TRBJ2-5, with 7 bases identical to TRBD2. In germline, CDR1 is SGHAT, CDR2 FQNNGV. J gave up 3 bases and V 3 bases, and 13 bases lay outside the gene matches. This CDR3 spans 17 amino acids. The CDR3 DNA reads as TGTGCCAGCAGCTTCCCAGGGAGGGCTGAAGGGGAAGAGACCCAGTACTTC. Protein product: CASSFPGRAEGEETQYF.

The chain has TRBV5-1 and TRBJ1-2; 8 bases match TRBD1. The germline V gene has CDR1 SGHRS and CDR2 YFSETQ. The J segment lost 8 bases and the V segment lost 0 bases, leaving 9 bases of the junction unmatched. CDR3 size: 15 residues. CDR3 sequence: CASSLGPGQVRGYTF. CDR3 DNA sequence: TGCGCCAGCAGCTTGGGGCCGGGACAGGTGAGAGGCTACACCTTC.

The V and J genes are TRBV19 and TRBJ1-1; D is perhaps TRBD1 (5 bases). This CDR3 has 15 residues. Germline CDR1 is LNHDA and CDR2 is SQIVND (reference sequence). Trimming took 1 base from V and 0 from J, leaving 9 bases between them. The CDR3 DNA follows: TGTGCCAGTAGTATAGCGGGGCGGATGAACACTGAAGCTTTCTTT. Its translation: CASSIAGRMNTEAFF.

This clone appeared once. The rearrangement joins TRBV3-1 (or the pseudogene TRBV3-2) to TRBJ1-5, with a tentative D call TRBD1 (6 bases). V was trimmed by 4 bases and J by 4 bases, leaving 20 bases between them. This CDR3 is 17 amino acids long. CDR1 and CDR2 (germline): LGHDT, YNNKEL (reference sequence). The CDR3 sequence is CASSPAGRGVGNQPQHF. The CDR3 DNA reads as TGTGCCAGCAGCCCCGCCGGCAGGGGCGTAGGGAATCAGCCCCAGCATTTT.

V usage is TRBV7-2 and J usage is TRBJ1-2; possibly TRBD1 for D (6 bases). Per the germline V gene, CDR1 is SGHTA and CDR2 is FQGNSA. Trimming took off 4 bases at V and 8 bases at J, with 17 bases between the two ends. CDR3 size: 14 residues. The CDR3 DNA reads as TGTGCCAGCAGCTCAAGGGGGGGGCTTATCGGCTACACCTTC. It codes for CASSSRGGLIGYTF.

The chain carries TRBV3-1 (or the pseudogene TRBV3-2) and TRBJ1-6; D perhaps matches TRBD1 (6 bases). The CDR3 runs to 14 residues. The germline V and J ends were trimmed by 7 bases and 7 bases, with 14 bases remaining between them. CDR1 and CDR2 (germline): LGHDT, YNNKEL (reference sequence). CDR3 sequence: CASTQIGTNSPLHF. CDR3 nucleotides: TGTGCCAGCACCCAGATAGGGACAAATTCACCCCTCCACTTT.

The chain joins TRBV28 to TRBJ1-6, with D unresolved. The CDR3 is made up of 16 amino acids. Between the trimmed V and J ends, which lost 1 base and 0 bases, there was a span of 7 bases. Germline V gene sequence: CDR1 MDHEN, CDR2 SYDVKM. CDR3 in amino acids: CASSLYGSSYNSPLHF. The DNA for the CDR3 is TGTGCCAGCAGTTTATACGGGAGCTCCTATAATTCACCCCTCCACTTT.

CDR3 sequence: CASSYGQGYQPQHF. The CDR3 DNA reads as TGTGCCAGCAGTTATGGACAGGGGTATCAGCCCCAGCATTTT. The chain joins TRBV6-5 to TRBJ1-5, with 9 bases lining up with TRBD1. This CDR3 comprises 14 residues. Per the germline V gene, CDR1 is MNHEY and CDR2 is SVGAGI. V gave up 3 bases and J gave up 5 bases; unmatched junction bases: 2.